This entry describes one T cell receptor (beta chain). This table comes from immunoSEQ multiplex PCR, and its TCRdb copy is limited to in-frame clones, with some not included. In the table there are approximately 52,000 clones, about 96% of which are singletons. This sample stems from a study of control samples from healthy donors and cancer patients. V gave up 4 bases and J gave up 0 bases, with 10 bases separating them. CDR3 length: 15 residues. Germline loops: CDR1 SGHAT, CDR2 FQNNGV. Sequencing was carried out using blood. The origin of this receptor is a woman aged 18-35 years in good health. The chain links TRBV11-2 to TRBJ1-3; tentative D call: TRBD1 (6 bases). CDR3: CASSCQGHSGNTIYF. The CDR3, as DNA: TGTGCCAGCAGCTGTCAGGGACACTCTGGAAACACCATATATTTT.